Listed here are 25 T cell receptor beta chains from one sample, sequenced in a study of cytomegalovirus exposure and HLA in healthy donors. PCR used 60 Vbeta primers and 13 Jbeta primers. Produced via immunoSEQ multiplex PCR; TCRdb's table is partial and in-frame only. The sample lists around 140,000 clones, about three quarters occurring once. Sequencing used PBMCs. The receptors come from a female donor in good health and CMV-seronegative.

The chain joins TRBV27 to TRBJ1-3; a possible D gene is TRBD1 (5 bases). The CDR3 has 14 residues. CDR1 and CDR2 from the germline V gene are MNHEY and SMNVEV (reference sequence). With 6 bases removed from V and 0 bases from J, the gap between germline ends came to 9 bases. The CDR3 sequence is CASSQRGSGNTIYF. The DNA of the CDR3 is TGTGCCAGCAGCCAAAGGGGCTCTGGAAACACCATATATTTT.

This clone has a single count. The chain uses TRBV5-3 and TRBJ1-2; TRBD1 aligns across 7 bases. TRBV5-3 carries the ORF label, with uncertain function. V dropped 6 bases and J dropped 7; count of bases not matched to a gene: 15. The CDR3 runs 15 residues. The CDR3 DNA follows: TGTGCCAGAACTCCAGACAGGGACCCTGTGCGTGGCTACACCTTC. Translated, it gives CARTPDRDPVRGYTF.

Only one count was recorded for this clone. V is TRBV25-1 and J is TRBJ1-2, with 9 bases that match TRBD1. Germline CDR1 and CDR2: MGHDK and SYGVNS. V dropped 8 bases and J dropped 5; count of bases not matched to a gene: 6. The CDR3 loop spans 13 amino acids. The CDR3 loop is CASVQTGGYGYTF. Written as DNA, the CDR3 is TGTGCCAGCGTCCAGACAGGGGGATATGGCTACACCTTC.

The chain uses TRBV15 and TRBJ2-3; D gene uncertain. The ends were cut back, 5 bases at V and 0 bases at J, with 18 bases in the middle. Germline V CDR1 and CDR2: LNHNV, YYDKDF (reference sequence). This CDR3 spans 17 amino acids. The CDR3, as DNA: TGTGCCACCAGCTCCCCCAACGACTGGGTCAGCACAGATACGCAGTATTTT. Translation: CATSSPNDWVSTDTQYF.

This chain uses TRBV7-2 with TRBJ2-7, with D perhaps TRBD2 (7 bases). Trimming pared 2 bases from V and 5 bases from J, leaving 19 bases between. The germline CDR1 and CDR2 sequences are SGHTA and FQGNSA. The CDR3 is made up of 16 amino acids. CDR3 region: CASSLIGGASRHEQYF. In nucleotides, the CDR3 is TGTGCCAGCAGCTTAATAGGGGGGGCTTCCCGGCACGAGCAGTACTTC.

The chain uses TRBV6-6 and TRBJ2-3, with TRBD2 matching over 9 bases. The CDR3 contains 16 residues. The germline CDR1 and CDR2 sequences are MNHNY and SVGAGI (reference sequence). The trim removed 2 bases at V and 5 bases at J, leaving 8 bases unmatched. The DNA for the CDR3 is TGTGCCAGCAGTTACGGCGGCGGGGGGGCGGGAGATACGCAGTATTTT. This encodes CASSYGGGGAGDTQYF.

The V gene is TRBV28, the J gene TRBJ2-1; 8 bases map to TRBD1. Trimming removed 8 bases from V and 1 base from J; junction bases left unmatched: 4. The CDR3 covers 14 residues. Germline V gene sequence: CDR1 MDHEN, CDR2 SYDVKM. The CDR3 coding sequence is TGTGCCAGCTTTCAGGGGGCATCCTACAATGAGCAGTTCTTC. It is translated as CASFQGASYNEQFF.

The chain uses TRBV27 and TRBJ2-1, with 8 bases identical to TRBD2. The CDR3 contains 17 residues. Trimming took 4 bases from V and 9 from J; bases not matched to a gene: 17. CDR1 is MNHEY, CDR2 SMNVEV, per germline (reference sequence). CDR3 bases: TGTGCCAGCAGTTCGAAGACTAGCGCGCTAGTTTTGGGTGAGCAGTTCTTC. The encoded protein is CASSSKTSALVLGEQFF.

The CDR3 DNA is TGTGCCAGCAGGGCAGGTACACTAGAGACCCAGTACTTC. As protein: CASRAGTLETQYF. The chain carries TRBV2 and TRBJ2-5, with unresolved D. Trimming pared 6 bases from V and 4 bases from J, leaving 12 bases between. Germline CDR1 is SNHLY and CDR2 is FYNNEI. The CDR3 consists of 13 residues.

The rearrangement joins TRBV6-4 to TRBJ2-1; 11 bases are shared with TRBD2. Per germline, CDR1 MRHNA and CDR2 SNTAGT. The length of the CDR3 is 15 residues. With V trimmed by 6 bases and J by 2 bases, 3 bases remained unmatched. The CDR3 protein is CASSPLAGAYNEQFF. In nucleotides, the CDR3 is TGTGCCAGCAGCCCACTAGCGGGGGCCTACAATGAGCAGTTCTTC.

The chain has TRBV30 and TRBJ2-5, with 7 bases aligning to TRBD2. The J call is doubtful: the DNA matches TRBJ2-7 better. The CDR3 extends over 14 amino acids. The V gene's germline CDR1 is GTSNPN and CDR2 SVGIG (reference sequence). The CDR3 spells CAWSFGGGLSEQYF. The CDR3 coding sequence is TGTGCCTGGAGTTTTGGGGGAGGGCTCAGCGAGCAGTACTTC.

The V gene is TRBV7-3, the J gene TRBJ2-1, with TRBD1 identical over 9 bases. This CDR3 has 14 residues. Trimming removed 4 bases from V and 5 bases from J; junction bases left unmatched: 3. Germline lookup yields CDR1 SGHTA and CDR2 FQGTGA. DNA of the CDR3: TGTGCCAGCAGCTCAAGGACAGGGGACAATGAGCAGTTCTTC. It translates to CASSSRTGDNEQFF.

This chain joins TRBV5-1 and TRBJ2-7; 7 bases are a match to TRBD1. The V gene end was trimmed by 3 bases and the J gene end by 2 bases; junction bases not matched to a gene: 5. Germline CDR1 and CDR2: SGHRS and YFSETQ. The CDR3 runs 14 residues. For the CDR3, the DNA is TGCGCCAGCAGCTCAGCGACAGGGACCTACGAGCAGTACTTC. It encodes CASSSATGTYEQYF.

This rearrangement joins TRBV11-2 to TRBJ1-2, with 7 positions matching TRBD1. The CDR3 length is 13 residues. CDR1 and CDR2 (germline): SGHAT, FQNNGV. Unmatched junction bases numbered 8, after V lost 7 bases and J lost 6 bases. CDR3 in DNA: TGTGCCAGCAACCGACAGGGAATAGATGGCTACACCTTC. This codes for CASNRQGIDGYTF.

V and J are TRBV2 and TRBJ2-7; D possibly corresponds to TRBD2 (5 bases). Germline V gene lookup returns CDR1 SNHLY and CDR2 FYNNEI. The CDR3 is 12 residues long. Trimming removed 8 bases from V and 5 bases from J, with 13 bases in between. The CDR3 DNA reads as TGTGCCAGCCAACTAGGATCCGACGAGCAGTACTTC. This sequence encodes CASQLGSDEQYF.

In this sample, this clone turned up once. The chain uses TRBV9 and TRBJ2-3; 10 bases align to TRBD2. Trimming removed 2 bases from V and 5 bases from J; junction bases left unmatched: 5. The CDR3 contains 15 residues. Germline V gives CDR1 SGDLS, CDR2 YYNGEE. The CDR3 loop is CASSVLAGGGDTQYF. The CDR3 coding sequence is TGTGCCAGCAGCGTCTTAGCGGGGGGCGGAGATACGCAGTATTTT.

The chain couples TRBV5-1 to TRBJ2-5; no reliable D call. Germline lookup yields CDR1 SGHRS and CDR2 YFSETQ. This CDR3 region has 14 residues. The germline V and J ends were trimmed by 0 bases and 5 bases, with 11 bases remaining between them. The CDR3 loop is CASSLEALRETQYF. The CDR3 nucleotides read TGCGCCAGCAGCTTGGAAGCTCTCAGGGAGACCCAGTACTTC. The full variable domain, its missing parts supplied by reference TRBV5-1 and TRBJ2-5, is KAGVTQTPRYLIKTRGQQVTLSCSPISGHRSVSWYQQTPGQGLQFLFEYFSETQRNKGNFPGRFSGRQFSNSRSEMNVSTLELGDSALYLCASSLEALRETQYFGPGTRLLVL.

This rearrangement joins TRBV6-5 to TRBJ1-1; a possible D gene is TRBD1 (5 bases). Germline CDR1 reads MNHEY; CDR2 reads SVGAGI. Trimming took off 2 bases at V and 1 base at J, with 11 bases between the two ends. CDR3 size: 15 residues. CDR3 sequence: CASSYGGGSNTEAFF. DNA of the CDR3: TGTGCCAGCAGTTACGGGGGGGGTTCGAACACTGAAGCTTTCTTT.

This chain connects TRBV5-1 to TRBJ2-7; 11 bases fit TRBD2. CDR1 is SGHRS and CDR2 is YFSETQ in the germline V gene. J was trimmed by 8 bases and V by 3 bases; bases with no gene match: 13. The CDR3 consists of 16 residues. The CDR3: CASSSSGTSGDRKQYF. The CDR3 coding sequence is TGCGCCAGCAGCTCGTCCGGGACTAGCGGTGATCGGAAGCAGTACTTC.

The chain is built from TRBV9 and TRBJ2-1; tentatively, D is TRBD1 (5 bases). There are 16 residues in the CDR3. Between the trimmed V and J ends, which lost 0 bases and 0 bases, there was a span of 10 bases. Germline V CDR1 and CDR2: SGDLS, YYNGEE. In DNA, the CDR3 is TGTGCCAGCAGCGTAGGGGGCGATAGCTCCTACAATGAGCAGTTCTTC. It specifies CASSVGGDSSYNEQFF.

This clone was counted once. The chain is built from TRBV19 and TRBJ2-7, with TRBD2 matching over 12 bases. CDR1 is LNHDA, CDR2 SQIVND, per germline (reference sequence). This CDR3 is built from 16 residues. V shed 5 bases, J shed 0 bases, and the junction held 5 bases outside the gene matches. The CDR3 loop reads CASSPSLAGGSYEQYF. CDR3 coding DNA: TGTGCCAGTAGTCCTTCACTAGCGGGAGGCTCCTACGAGCAGTACTTC.

This chain joins TRBV19 and TRBJ1-2; D is unresolved. Trimming took 5 bases from V and 0 from J, leaving 10 bases between them. Per the germline V gene, CDR1 is LNHDA and CDR2 is SQIVND (reference sequence). The CDR3 is 14 residues long. CDR3 nucleotides: TGTGCCAGTAGTCCAAGGCAGGCTAACTATGGCTACACCTTC. This sequence encodes CASSPRQANYGYTF.

The chain couples TRBV6-6 to TRBJ2-7; D gene unclear. This CDR3 comprises 12 residues. The germline CDR1 and CDR2 sequences are MNHNY and SVGAGI (reference sequence). Trimming removed 2 bases at V and 4 bases at J, with 6 bases between. The CDR3 region is CASSYTGYEQYF. In DNA, the CDR3 is TGTGCCAGCAGTTACACCGGGTACGAGCAGTACTTC.

V is TRBV15 and J is TRBJ1-1; D remains unclear. Germline V lookup: CDR1 LNHNV, CDR2 YYDKDF (reference sequence). V was cut by 3 bases and J by 3 bases, with 17 bases left in between. CDR3 length equals 16 residues. CDR3: CATSSGSHRGDTEAFF. The CDR3 coding sequence is TGTGCCACCAGCAGTGGGAGTCATCGCGGGGACACTGAAGCTTTCTTT.

The chain employs TRBV9 and TRBJ2-1, with D possibly matching TRBD2 (6 bases). The CDR3 runs to 16 residues. Germline loops: CDR1 SGDLS, CDR2 YYNGEE. V gave up 3 bases and J gave up 4 bases, with 17 bases separating them. The CDR3 coding sequence is TGTGCCAGCAGCGGACGGCCCGGGGGACTTTACAATGAGCAGTTCTTC. It yields the protein CASSGRPGGLYNEQFF.